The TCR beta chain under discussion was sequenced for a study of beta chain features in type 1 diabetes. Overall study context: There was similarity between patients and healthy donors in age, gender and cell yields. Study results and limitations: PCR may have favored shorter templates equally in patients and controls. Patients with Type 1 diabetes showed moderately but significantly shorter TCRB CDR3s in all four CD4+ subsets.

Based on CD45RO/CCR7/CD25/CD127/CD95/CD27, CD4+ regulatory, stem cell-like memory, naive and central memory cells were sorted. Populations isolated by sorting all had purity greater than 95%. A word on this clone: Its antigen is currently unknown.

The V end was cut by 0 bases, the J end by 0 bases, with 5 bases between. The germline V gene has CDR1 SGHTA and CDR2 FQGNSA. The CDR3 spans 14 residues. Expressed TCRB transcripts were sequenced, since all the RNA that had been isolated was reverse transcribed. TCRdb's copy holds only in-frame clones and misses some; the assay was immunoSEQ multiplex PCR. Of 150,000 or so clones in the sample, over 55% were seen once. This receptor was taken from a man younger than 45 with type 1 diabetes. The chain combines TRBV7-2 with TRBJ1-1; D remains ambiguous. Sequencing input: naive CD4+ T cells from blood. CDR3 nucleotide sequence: TGTGCCAGCAGCTTAGCCGGGATGAACACTGAAGCTTTCTTT. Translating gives CASSLAGMNTEAFF.